Detailed here is one T cell receptor (beta chain). This sample is part of a study of blood T cell repertoires in COVID-19. About the study: Sample material is recorded as cDNA or gDNA derived from T cells, B-cell-depleted T cells, or PBMCs.

J gave up 5 bases and V 0 bases, and 3 bases lay outside the gene matches. Germline V gene sequence: CDR1 SGHVS, CDR2 FQNEAQ. The CDR3 runs 14 residues. The repertoire was sequenced with immunoSEQ multiplex PCR; TCRdb's copy has only in-frame clones and lacks some. The sample includes 90,000 to 100,000 clones, 81% of them seen just once. The V gene is TRBV7-8, the J gene TRBJ1-2; 7 positions match TRBD1. This sequence originates from a woman aged 80 or over with acute or convalescent COVID-19. Sequencing was done on a sample of peripheral blood. CDR3 bases: TGTGCCAGCAGCTTAGCGACAGGGACATATGGCTACACCTTC. It encodes CASSLATGTYGYTF.